A single sample is the source of the 8 T cell receptor beta chains below, sequenced in a study of T cells in Graves' hyperthyroidism and ophthalmopathy. There were TCR beta CDR3 regions amplified from RNA transcripts. HTBI primers drove first-round RT-PCR of the TCR CDR3. TCRdb itself ran the multiplex PCR reads through MiXCR, one entry per CDR3 protein. The sample carries over 500,000 distinct CDR3 sequences, approximately 16% recorded once. The sequencing input was blood. All receptors come from a woman in her 30s with Graves' ophthalmopathy.

This clonotype was counted a single time. The junction and the germline gene differ at one end; a read error may be behind it. This chain joins TRBV28 and TRBJ2-3; D remains ambiguous. This CDR3 spans 15 amino acids. Germline loops: CDR1 MDHEN, CDR2 SYDVKM. CDR3 nucleotides: TGCGCCAACAGTCCTTCGGTCTGGGGCACAGATACGCAGTATTTT. Protein sequence: CANSPSVWGTDTQYF.

J is TRBJ2-1 and V is TRBV29-1, with a tentative D call TRBD2 (5 bases). CDR3 length equals 15 residues. CDR1 is SQVTM and CDR2 is ANQGSEA in the germline V gene. Trimming removed 3 bases from V and 0 bases from J, with 12 bases in between. In DNA form, the CDR3 reads TGCAGCGTTGATCACGGACTCCACTCCTACAATGAGCAGTTCTTC. Translated: CSVDHGLHSYNEQFF.

The chain links TRBV20-1 to TRBJ2-7; D unclear. The germline CDR1 and CDR2 sequences are DFQATT and SNEGSKA (reference sequence). The CDR3 loop spans 11 amino acids. The V gene lost 6 bases and the J gene lost 0 bases, with 6 bases spanning the gap. The CDR3 DNA reads TGCAGTGCCTCCGCCTCCTACGAGCAGTACTTC. Translation gives CSASASYEQYF.

Comments on this clonotype: Given a much more abundant clone one base away, this may be a read error. The chain is built from TRBV3-1 and TRBJ2-1, with TRBD2 matching over 7 bases. Germline V CDR1 and CDR2: LGHDT, YNNKEL (reference sequence). The CDR3 runs to 17 residues. The CDR3 sequence: CARSRLAGHSSYNEQFF. The CDR3 DNA follows: TGTGCCAGGAGCCGACTAGCTGGGCACAGCTCCTACAATGAGCAGTTCTTC.

The chain combines TRBV19 with TRBJ1-5; D call uncertain. The DNA end is a closer match to TRBJ2-3, so the J assignment may be wrong. Germline CDR1 is LNHDA and CDR2 is SQIVND (reference sequence). The CDR3 is 16 residues long. CDR3 coding DNA: TGTGCCAGTAGCCCTCCTGATTTGGGTTGGGATCAGCCCCAGTATTTT. Translation: CASSPPDLGWDQPQYF.

A few counts support this clonotype. The CDR3 DNA follows: TGTGCCAGCAGTCCCTACACTTGGGACAGCTCTGGAAACACCATATATTTT. It yields the protein CASSPYTWDSSGNTIYF. The chain links TRBV28 to TRBJ1-3; 7 nucleotides align to TRBD1. This CDR3 contains 17 residues. Germline V lookup: CDR1 MDHEN, CDR2 SYDVKM. Trimming at V came to 5 bases and at J to 0 bases, leaving 10 bases not matched to a gene. The variable domain in full, completed from reference TRBV28 and TRBJ1-3, reads DVKVTQSSRYLVKRTGEKVFLECVQDMDHENMFWYRQDPGLGLRLIYFSYDVKMKEKGDIPEGYSVSREKKERFSLILESASTNQTSMYLCASSPYTWDSSGNTIYFGEGSWLTVV.

This clonotype was seen ten or more times. The chain carries TRBV5-1 and TRBJ1-6; a weak D match, TRBD1 (6 bases). The CDR3 runs to 15 residues. The V gene lost 0 bases and the J gene lost 7 bases, with 11 bases spanning the gap. The germline gives CDR1 SGHRS, CDR2 YFSETQ. The CDR3 sequence: CASSLARGYNSPLHF. The CDR3 DNA reads TGCGCCAGCAGCTTGGCCAGGGGATACAATTCACCCCTCCACTTT.

Comment on this clonotype: An end of the junction does not agree with germline; a read error may underlie this. This chain links TRBV6-9 with TRBJ1-1, with 7 bases lining up with TRBD1. Germline V gene data show CDR1 as MNHGY and CDR2 as SVAAGI. This CDR3 has 13 amino acids. The CDR3 coding sequence is TGCGCCACCAAAGGGGGCCTGAACACTGAAGCTTTCTTT. It codes for CATKGGLNTEAFF.